This T cell receptor (beta chain) is from a study of cytomegalovirus exposure and HLA in healthy donors. Use of 60 Vbeta and 13 Jbeta primers characterized the PCR. Method: immunoSEQ multiplex PCR; TCRdb's copy keeps in-frame clones and lacks some. The sample shows some 250,000 clones, 70% to 90% of them seen only once. Worth noting for this clone: Different DNA sequences within this sample yield the same CDR3.

The CDR3 has 12 residues. Germline CDR1 reads MNHEY; CDR2 reads SVGAGI. Trimming removed 0 bases from V and 8 bases from J, with 7 bases in between. The V gene is TRBV6-5, the J gene TRBJ1-1; D gene uncertain. The sample taken for sequencing was PBMCs. This TCR was recovered from a woman aged 60 to 75 in good health and CMV-seropositive. The DNA of the CDR3 is TGTGCCAGCAGTTACTCGAGAGGGGAAGCTTTCTTT. Its translation: CASSYSRGEAFF.